This TCR beta chain was identified in a study of blood T cell repertoires in COVID-19. Whole-study context: COVID-19 samples from acute and convalescent phases originated in the United States, Italy and Spain. T cells, B-cell-depleted T cells, or PBMCs provided the cDNA or gDNA that served as material.

Germline CDR1 KGHSH, CDR2 LQKENI. The CDR3 extends over 14 amino acids. Trimming stripped 1 base from V and 6 bases from J, with 10 bases between. Authors' processing steps: Reference gene primers were amplified, and this amplification served to estimate nucleated cell counts. TCRdb keeps only in-frame clones here, not all; method: immunoSEQ multiplex PCR. V and J calls and clone size are as listed in that table; D and trimming were resolved from the DNA. This table has approximately 220,000 clones, over 70% appearing once. The material sequenced was peripheral blood. The V call is TRBV18, the J call TRBJ2-1; a weak D match, TRBD2 (6 bases). The source of this sequence is a woman at least 80 years old with acute or convalescent COVID-19. CDR3 residues: CASSPLQGGNEQFF. DNA of the CDR3: TGTGCCAGCTCACCACTGCAGGGAGGCAATGAGCAGTTCTTC. The complete variable domain, with remaining parts taken from reference TRBV18 and TRBJ2-1, reads NAGVMQNPRHLVRRRGQEARLRCSPMKGHSHVYWYRQLPEEGLKFMVYLQKENIIDESGMPKERFSAEFPKEGPSILRIQQVVRGDSAAYFCASSPLQGGNEQFFGPGTRLTVL.